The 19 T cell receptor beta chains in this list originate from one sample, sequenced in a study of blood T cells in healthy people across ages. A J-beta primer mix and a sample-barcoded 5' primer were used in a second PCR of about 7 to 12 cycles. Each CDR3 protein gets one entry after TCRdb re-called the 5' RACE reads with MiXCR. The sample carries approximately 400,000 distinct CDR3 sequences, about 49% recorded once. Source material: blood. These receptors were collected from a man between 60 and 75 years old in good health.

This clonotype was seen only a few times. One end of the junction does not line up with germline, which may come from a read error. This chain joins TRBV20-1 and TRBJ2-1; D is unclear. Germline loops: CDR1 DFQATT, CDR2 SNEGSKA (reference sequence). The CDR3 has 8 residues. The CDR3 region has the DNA TGCAGGGGAAATGGGCAGTTCTTC. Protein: CRGNGQFF.

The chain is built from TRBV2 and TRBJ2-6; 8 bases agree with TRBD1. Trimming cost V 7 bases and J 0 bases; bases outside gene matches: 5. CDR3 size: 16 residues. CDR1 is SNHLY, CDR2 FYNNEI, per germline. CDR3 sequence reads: CASTGGGSSGANVLTF. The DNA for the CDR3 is TGTGCCAGCACAGGGGGCGGTAGCTCTGGGGCCAACGTCCTGACTTTC.

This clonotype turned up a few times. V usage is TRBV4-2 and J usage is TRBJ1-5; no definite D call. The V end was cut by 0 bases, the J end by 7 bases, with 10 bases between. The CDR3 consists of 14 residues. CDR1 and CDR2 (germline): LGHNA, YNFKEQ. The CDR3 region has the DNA TGTGCCAGCAGCCAAGACGCTGTGGAGCAGCCCCAGCATTTT. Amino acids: CASSQDAVEQPQHF.

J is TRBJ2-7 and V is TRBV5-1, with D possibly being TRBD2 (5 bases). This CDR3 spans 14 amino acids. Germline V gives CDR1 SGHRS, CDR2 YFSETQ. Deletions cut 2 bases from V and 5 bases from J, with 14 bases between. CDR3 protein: CASSFEGRLDEQYF. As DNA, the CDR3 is TGCGCCAGCAGCTTCGAAGGGAGACTGGACGAGCAGTACTTC.

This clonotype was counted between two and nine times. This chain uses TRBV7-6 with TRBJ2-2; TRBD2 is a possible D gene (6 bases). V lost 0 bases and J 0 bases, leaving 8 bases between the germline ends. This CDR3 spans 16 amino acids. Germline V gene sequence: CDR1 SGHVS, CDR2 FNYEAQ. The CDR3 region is CASSLARGPNTGELFF. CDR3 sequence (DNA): TGTGCCAGCAGCTTAGCGCGGGGACCGAACACCGGGGAGCTGTTTTTT.

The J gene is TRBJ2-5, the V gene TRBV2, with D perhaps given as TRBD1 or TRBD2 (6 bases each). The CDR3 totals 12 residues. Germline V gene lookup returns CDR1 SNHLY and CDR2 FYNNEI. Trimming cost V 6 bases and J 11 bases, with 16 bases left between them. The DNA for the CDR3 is TGTGCCAGCAGAAGGGGGGTTGGGGAGCAGTACTTC. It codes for CASRRGVGEQYF.

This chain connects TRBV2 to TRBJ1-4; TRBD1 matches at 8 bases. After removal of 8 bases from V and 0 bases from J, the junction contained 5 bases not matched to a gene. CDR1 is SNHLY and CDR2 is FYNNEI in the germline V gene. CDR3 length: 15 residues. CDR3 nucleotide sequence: TGTGCCAGCCTGGGACAGGATGCAACTAATGAAAAACTGTTTTTT. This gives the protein CASLGQDATNEKLFF.

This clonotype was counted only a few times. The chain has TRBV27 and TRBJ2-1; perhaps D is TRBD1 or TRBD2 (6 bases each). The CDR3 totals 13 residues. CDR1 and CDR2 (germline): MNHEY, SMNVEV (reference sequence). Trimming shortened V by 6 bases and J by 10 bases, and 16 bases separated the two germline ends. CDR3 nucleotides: TGTGCCAGCAGCCTCAGTAGGGGGGACGAGCAGTTCTTC. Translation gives CASSLSRGDEQFF.

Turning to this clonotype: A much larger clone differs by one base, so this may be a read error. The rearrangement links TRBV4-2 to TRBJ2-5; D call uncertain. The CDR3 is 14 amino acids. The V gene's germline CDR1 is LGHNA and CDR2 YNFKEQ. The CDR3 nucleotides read TGTGCCGGCAGCCAAGACCCCAGAAAAGAGACCCAGTACTTC. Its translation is CAGSQDPRKETQYF.

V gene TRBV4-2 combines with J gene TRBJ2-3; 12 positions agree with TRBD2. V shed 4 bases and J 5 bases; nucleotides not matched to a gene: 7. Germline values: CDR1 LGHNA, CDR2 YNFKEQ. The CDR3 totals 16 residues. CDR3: CASSPTSGGLIDTQYF. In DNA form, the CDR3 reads TGTGCCAGCAGCCCAACTAGCGGGGGGTTGATAGATACGCAGTATTTT.

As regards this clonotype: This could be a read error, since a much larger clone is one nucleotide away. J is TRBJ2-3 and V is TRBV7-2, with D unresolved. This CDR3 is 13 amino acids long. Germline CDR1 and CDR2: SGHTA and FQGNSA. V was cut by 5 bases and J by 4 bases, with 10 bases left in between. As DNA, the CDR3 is TGTGCCAGCAGCGTAGGTACGGCAGATACGCAGTATTTT. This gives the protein CASSVGTADTQYF. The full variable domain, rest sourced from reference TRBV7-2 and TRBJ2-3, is GAGVSQSPSNKVTEKGKDVELRCDPISGHTALYWYRQSLGQGLEFLIYFQGNSAPDKSGLPSDRFSAERTGGSVSTLTIQRTQQEDSAVYLCASSVGTADTQYFGPGTRLTVL.

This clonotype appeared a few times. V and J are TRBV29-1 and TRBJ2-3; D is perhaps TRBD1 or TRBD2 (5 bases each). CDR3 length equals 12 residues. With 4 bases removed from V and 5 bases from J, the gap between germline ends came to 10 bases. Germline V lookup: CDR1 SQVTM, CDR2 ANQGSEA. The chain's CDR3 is CSVGGVRDTQYF. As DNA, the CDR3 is TGCAGCGTTGGAGGGGTCAGAGATACGCAGTATTTT.

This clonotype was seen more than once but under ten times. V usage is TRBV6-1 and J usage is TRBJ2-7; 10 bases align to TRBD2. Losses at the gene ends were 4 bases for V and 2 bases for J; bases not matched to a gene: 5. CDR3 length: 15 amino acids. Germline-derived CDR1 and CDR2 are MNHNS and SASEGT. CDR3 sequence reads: CASSGGTSATYEQYF. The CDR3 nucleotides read TGTGCCAGCAGTGGAGGGACTAGCGCCACCTACGAGCAGTACTTC.

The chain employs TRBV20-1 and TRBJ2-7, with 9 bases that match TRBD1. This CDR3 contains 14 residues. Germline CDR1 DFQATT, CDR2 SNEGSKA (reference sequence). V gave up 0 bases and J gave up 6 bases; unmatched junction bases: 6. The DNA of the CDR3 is TGCAGTGCTAGAGACGGGGGACAGGGAATCGAGCAGTACTTC. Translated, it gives CSARDGGQGIEQYF.

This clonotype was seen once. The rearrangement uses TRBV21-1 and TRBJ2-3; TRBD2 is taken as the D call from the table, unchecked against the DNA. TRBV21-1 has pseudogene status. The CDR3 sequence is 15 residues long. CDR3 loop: CASSYLAGCSSTQYF. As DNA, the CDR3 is TGTGCCAGCAGCTACCTAGCGGGGTGTTCGAGTACGCAGTATTTT.

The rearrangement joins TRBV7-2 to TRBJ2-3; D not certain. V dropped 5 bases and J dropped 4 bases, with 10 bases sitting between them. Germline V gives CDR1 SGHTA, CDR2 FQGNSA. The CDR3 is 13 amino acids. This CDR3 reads CASSGEVADTQYF. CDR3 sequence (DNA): TGTGCCAGCAGCGGAGAAGTGGCAGATACGCAGTATTTT.

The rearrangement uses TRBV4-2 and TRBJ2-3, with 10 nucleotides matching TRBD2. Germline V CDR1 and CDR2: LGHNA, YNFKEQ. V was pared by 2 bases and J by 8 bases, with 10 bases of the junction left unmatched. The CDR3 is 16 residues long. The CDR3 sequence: CASSQRSGRAQGTQYF. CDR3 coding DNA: TGTGCCAGCAGCCAAAGGAGCGGGAGGGCCCAGGGTACGCAGTATTTT.

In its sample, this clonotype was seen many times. This CDR3 reads CASSRDSQETQYF. CDR3 coding DNA: TGTGCCAGCAGCCGGGACAGCCAAGAGACCCAGTACTTC. The chain recombines TRBV6-4 with TRBJ2-5; 7 nucleotides agree with TRBD1. CDR1 and CDR2 from the germline V gene are MRHNA and SNTAGT. Trimming cost V 6 bases and J 1 base; bases outside gene matches: 2. This CDR3 has 13 amino acids.

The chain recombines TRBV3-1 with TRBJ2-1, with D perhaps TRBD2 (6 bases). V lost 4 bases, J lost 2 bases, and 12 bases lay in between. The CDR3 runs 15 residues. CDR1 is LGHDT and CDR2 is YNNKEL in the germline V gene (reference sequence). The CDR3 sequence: CASSPWRGTYNEQFF. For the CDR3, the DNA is TGTGCCAGCAGCCCCTGGAGGGGAACCTACAATGAGCAGTTCTTC.